These 5 T cell receptor beta chains came from one sample sequenced in a study of blood T cells in healthy people across ages. Together with a sample-barcoded 5' primer, a J-beta primer mix was included in a second PCR lasting roughly 6 to 12 cycles. TCRdb reprocessed the 5' RACE reads with MiXCR, giving one entry per CDR3 protein. The sample holds approximately 1,700,000 distinct CDR3 sequences, more than 35% seen once. Sequenced material: blood. The source of these receptors is a human donor in good health.

This clonotype was seen once. J is TRBJ1-1 and V is TRBV5-1, with unresolved D. Germline CDR1 and CDR2: SGHRS and YFSETQ. Trimming left V 4 bases short and J 1 base short, with 17 bases between. The CDR3 runs to 16 residues. The CDR3 loop is CASSTNAGVPNTEAFF. In DNA form, the CDR3 reads TGCGCCAGCAGCACGAATGCCGGGGTCCCGAACACTGAAGCTTTCTTT. Based on the CDR3 plus reference TRBV5-1 and TRBJ1-1, the full variable domain is KAGVTQTPRYLIKTRGQQVTLSCSPISGHRSVSWYQQTPGQGLQFLFEYFSETQRNKGNFPGRFSGRQFSNSRSEMNVSTLELGDSALYLCASSTNAGVPNTEAFFGQGTRLTVV.

The V and J genes are TRBV12-3 or TRBV12-4 and TRBJ1-2, with unresolved D. V gave up 8 bases and J gave up 4 bases, with 14 bases separating them. The CDR3 has 13 residues. CDR3 in amino acids: CASAPATSYGYTF. CDR3 DNA: TGTGCCAGCGCCCCGGCGACGTCCTATGGCTACACCTTC.

This clonotype has a count of ten or more. The rearrangement joins TRBV7-2 to TRBJ1-1; perhaps TRBD1 as D (6 bases). Per the germline V gene, CDR1 is SGHTA and CDR2 is FQGNSA. The CDR3 consists of 13 residues. Trimming took off 4 bases at V and 4 bases at J, with 10 bases between the two ends. The CDR3 bases are TGTGCCAGCAGCTGGGGGGGCGGCACTGAAGCTTTCTTT. It encodes CASSWGGGTEAFF.

About this clonotype itself: Germline and junction disagree at one end, which may indicate a read error. V gene TRBV9 combines with J gene TRBJ2-3; D gene uncertain. CDR1 and CDR2 from the germline V gene are SGDLS and YYNGEE. This CDR3 contains 13 residues. The CDR3 here is CASSVMAGDMQYF. CDR3 sequence (DNA): TGTGCCAGCAGCGTTATGGCCGGAGATATGCAGTATTTT.

The V gene is TRBV11-1, the J gene TRBJ1-4, with D maybe TRBD1 (5 bases). CDR1 is SGHAT and CDR2 is FQDESV in the germline V gene (reference sequence). V was shortened by 5 bases and J by 6 bases, with 13 bases between the two germline ends. This CDR3 contains 14 residues. Here the CDR3 DNA reads TGTGCCAGCAGCGGCGACAGTTTGTATGAAAAACTGTTTTTT. This codes for CASSGDSLYEKLFF. Full variable domain (missing parts from reference TRBV11-1 and TRBJ1-4): EAEVAQSPRYKITEKSQAVAFWCDPISGHATLYWYRQILGQGPELLVQFQDESVVDDSQLPKDRFSAERLKGVDSTLKIQPAELGDSAMYLCASSGDSLYEKLFFGSGTQLSVL.